Each of the 25 T cell receptor beta chains below was sequenced from the same sample in a study of T-cell memory formation after mild COVID-19. TCRdb used MiXCR to reprocess the 5' RACE reads, holding one entry per CDR3 protein. The repertoire holds 130,000 to 150,000 distinct CDR3 sequences, with around 5.8% as singletons. The sequencing input was PBMCs or a T cell subset sorted from them (not recorded which). These receptors came from an adult woman who had mild COVID-19 (a few samples of this study predate the infection). Cell type and time point are not known.

This clonotype has ten or more counts. V is TRBV12-3 or TRBV12-4 and J is TRBJ1-1; D gene unclear. CDR3 size: 14 residues. V was shortened by 4 bases and J by 0 bases, with 9 bases between the two germline ends. CDR3 nucleotide sequence: TGTGCCAGCAGTTGGTGGTCAATGAACACTGAAGCTTTCTTT. It codes for CASSWWSMNTEAFF.

V is TRBV4-1 and J is TRBJ2-3; possibly TRBD2 for D (7 bases). Per the germline V gene, CDR1 is MGHRA and CDR2 is YSYEKL. The V and J ends lost 7 bases and 2 bases respectively, with 16 bases between them. The CDR3 runs to 15 residues. In nucleotides, the CDR3 is TGCGCCAGCACCATGAGGGGGGGAGTCACAGATACGCAGTATTTT. Protein product: CASTMRGGVTDTQYF.

V and J are TRBV6-6 and TRBJ1-6, with TRBD1 matching over 8 bases. There are 15 residues in the CDR3. The ends lost 5 bases at V and 10 bases at J; junction bases unmatched: 10. Germline assignment: CDR1 MNHNY and CDR2 SVGAGI (reference sequence). The CDR3 nucleotides read TGTGCCAGCAGTACAGGGGGGACCTTGGGATCACCCCTCCACTTT. Encoded protein: CASSTGGTLGSPLHF.

V gene TRBV3-1 combines with J gene TRBJ2-4, with D maybe TRBD1 (5 bases). CDR1 is LGHDT, CDR2 YNNKEL, per germline (reference sequence). The CDR3 is made up of 13 amino acids. The V end lost 0 bases, the J end lost 10 bases, and 10 bases lay between the germline ends. DNA of the CDR3: TGTGCCAGCAGCCAAGATGTGGGGCGGATTCAGTACTTC. This gives the protein CASSQDVGRIQYF. Complete variable domain (other parts from reference TRBV3-1 and TRBJ2-4): DTAVSQTPKYLVTQMGNDKSIKCEQNLGHDTMYWYKQDSKKFLKIMFSYNNKELIINETVPNRFSPKSPDKAHLNLHINSLELGDSAVYFCASSQDVGRIQYFGAGTRLSVL.

This clonotype was counted ten times or more. This chain joins TRBV7-9 and TRBJ2-3; D tentatively reads TRBD1 or TRBD2 (5 bases each). Trimming shortened V by 4 bases and J by 0 bases, and 11 bases separated the two germline ends. CDR3 length: 15 amino acids. Germline lookup yields CDR1 SEHNR and CDR2 FQNEAQ (reference sequence). The CDR3 DNA reads as TGTGCCAGCAGCTCCTGGGACCATAGCACAGATACGCAGTATTTT. This codes for CASSSWDHSTDTQYF.

This sequence joins TRBV24-1 and TRBJ2-1, with D possibly matching TRBD1 (5 bases). CDR3 size: 15 residues. Germline lookup yields CDR1 KGHDR and CDR2 SFDVKD. V shed 3 bases and J shed 1 base, with 9 bases lying between them. The CDR3 loop is CATSDIQGSYNEQFF. Here the CDR3 DNA reads TGTGCCACCAGTGATATCCAGGGATCCTACAATGAGCAGTTCTTC.

This clonotype was recorded at least ten times. The CDR3 DNA reads as TGTGCCATCAGTGAGCCGGGACAGGGCAAACACAATGAGCAGTTCTTC. Its translation: CAISEPGQGKHNEQFF. The chain recombines TRBV10-3 with TRBJ2-1, with 9 bases lining up with TRBD1. The CDR3 totals 16 residues. Germline CDR1 ENHRY, CDR2 SYGVKD. J was trimmed by 5 bases and V by 2 bases; bases with no gene match: 7.

The chain carries TRBV20-1 and TRBJ2-3, with D hard to call. The CDR3 runs to 17 residues. Trimming took 0 bases from V and 1 from J, leaving 17 bases between them. Germline V gene lookup returns CDR1 DFQATT and CDR2 SNEGSKA (reference sequence). The CDR3 DNA follows: TGCAGTGCTAGAGATGGATTTAAAGTTAGTCGCACAGATACGCAGTATTTT. Residues: CSARDGFKVSRTDTQYF.

The rearrangement joins TRBV24-1 to TRBJ2-1; 9 nucleotides line up with TRBD2. This CDR3 has 16 residues. Trimming cost V 6 bases and J 5 bases; bases outside gene matches: 10. In germline, CDR1 is KGHDR, CDR2 SFDVKD. CDR3 sequence: CATSYPLAGGNNEQFF. In nucleotides, the CDR3 is TGTGCCACCAGTTATCCCTTGGCGGGAGGGAACAATGAGCAGTTCTTC.

This clonotype was observed many times. This rearrangement joins TRBV5-6 to TRBJ1-4; D is possibly TRBD1 (5 bases). V was cut by 0 bases and J by 0 bases, with 9 bases left in between. The CDR3 sequence is 16 residues long. The germline V gene encodes CDR1 SGHDT and CDR2 YYEEEE. This CDR3 reads CASSLGGGPTNEKLFF. The CDR3 coding sequence is TGTGCCAGCAGCTTGGGGGGCGGTCCAACTAATGAAAAACTGTTTTTT.

This clonotype showed up many times. The V gene is TRBV7-9, the J gene TRBJ1-2; D unclear. The CDR3 extends over 13 amino acids. Trimming took 0 bases from V and 13 from J, leaving 15 bases between them. Germline V gene lookup returns CDR1 SEHNR and CDR2 FQNEAQ (reference sequence). The CDR3 bases are TGTGCCAGCAGCTTAGCGGGCTCCCCAGGTGGCACCTTC. It codes for CASSLAGSPGGTF.

This chain connects TRBV7-2 to TRBJ2-1, with D unresolved. The CDR3 contains 15 residues. Trimming took 1 base from V and 0 from J, leaving 7 bases between them. CDR1 is SGHTA and CDR2 is FQGNSA in the germline V gene. In DNA form, the CDR3 reads TGTGCCAGCAGCTTAGAGGTTGTCTCCTACAATGAGCAGTTCTTC. It is translated as CASSLEVVSYNEQFF.

The sample holds many counts of this clonotype. This rearrangement joins TRBV5-1 to TRBJ2-1, with 7 bases fitting TRBD1. Germline lookup yields CDR1 SGHRS and CDR2 YFSETQ. This CDR3 region has 15 residues. With 2 bases clipped from V and 4 bases from J, the junction kept 6 bases outside the gene matches. CDR3: CASSLMGTDYNEQFF. The CDR3 nucleotides read TGCGCCAGCAGCTTAATGGGGACAGATTACAATGAGCAGTTCTTC.

This clonotype was seen at least ten times. This chain connects TRBV7-6 to TRBJ2-5; 7 positions match TRBD1. Germline CDR1 and CDR2: SGHVS and FNYEAQ. This CDR3 is built from 13 residues. V lost 8 bases, J lost 2 bases, and 5 bases stayed unmatched. The CDR3 spells CASGRGHQETQYF. The CDR3 DNA is TGTGCCAGCGGAAGGGGGCATCAAGAGACCCAGTACTTC.

This clonotype was counted many times. This chain connects TRBV7-7 to TRBJ2-2; weak D call: TRBD1 (6 bases). Germline V gene sequence: CDR1 SSHAT, CDR2 FNYEAQ (reference sequence). The CDR3 totals 15 residues. V was clipped by 0 bases and J by 3 bases, with 8 bases between them. CDR3 region: CASSLAGAYTGELFF. The DNA of the CDR3 is TGTGCCAGCAGCTTAGCGGGGGCCTACACCGGGGAGCTGTTTTTT.

The V call is TRBV3-1, the J call TRBJ1-2; D is undetermined. Germline lookup yields CDR1 LGHDT and CDR2 YNNKEL (reference sequence). The V gene lost 5 bases and the J gene lost 9 bases, with 13 bases spanning the gap. The CDR3 has 12 residues. This chain's CDR3 is CASSSRAPSYTF. CDR3 in DNA: TGTGCCAGCAGCTCCCGGGCCCCCAGCTACACCTTC.

The chain uses TRBV24-1 and TRBJ1-2, with 8 bases that match TRBD1. Trimming removed 4 bases from V and 1 base from J; junction bases left unmatched: 1. Germline V gene data show CDR1 as KGHDR and CDR2 as SFDVKD. The CDR3 contains 14 residues. The CDR3 DNA follows: TGTGCCACCAGTGAGACAGGGGTTAACTATGGCTACACCTTC. Translation gives CATSETGVNYGYTF.

This clonotype showed up many times. The CDR3 DNA is TGCGCCAGCAGCGGACAGGGGGGCGGAAATGAGCAGTTCTTC. Protein: CASSGQGGGNEQFF. The rearrangement joins TRBV5-1 to TRBJ2-1; TRBD1 matches at 10 bases. This CDR3 is built from 14 residues. The germline CDR1 and CDR2 sequences are SGHRS and YFSETQ. J lost 7 bases, V lost 4 bases, and 5 bases had no gene match.

This clonotype was seen a few times. The gene calls are TRBV10-3 and TRBJ2-5, with TRBD1 matching 7 bases. This CDR3 is 13 amino acids long. Germline V CDR1 and CDR2: ENHRY, SYGVKD. Trimming at V came to 4 bases and at J to 5 bases, leaving 4 bases not matched to a gene. The CDR3 protein is CAISGTGDETQYF. The CDR3 coding sequence is TGTGCCATCAGTGGTACAGGGGATGAGACCCAGTACTTC.

This clonotype has just a few counts. The rearrangement joins TRBV28 to TRBJ2-1; tentative D call: TRBD1 (5 bases). This CDR3 has 15 residues. The V gene lost 2 bases and the J gene lost 6 bases, with 14 bases spanning the gap. The germline V gene encodes CDR1 MDHEN and CDR2 SYDVKM. The CDR3 is CASSLMRTGTNEQFF. CDR3 coding DNA: TGTGCCAGCAGTTTAATGCGAACAGGCACCAATGAGCAGTTCTTC.

CDR3 residues: CATSRERVLAGGKTEQFF. The DNA for the CDR3 is TGTGCCACCAGCAGAGAAAGGGTCCTAGCGGGGGGGAAAACGGAGCAGTTCTTC. The V call is TRBV15, the J call TRBJ2-1, with TRBD2 matching 12 bases. Per germline, CDR1 LNHNV and CDR2 YYDKDF (reference sequence). This CDR3 is built from 18 residues. Trimming cost V 0 bases and J 10 bases; bases outside gene matches: 13.

This clonotype was found many times. The V gene is TRBV10-3, the J gene TRBJ1-2; perhaps TRBD1 as D (6 bases). Germline V lookup: CDR1 ENHRY, CDR2 SYGVKD. The CDR3 length is 14 residues. V was shortened by 5 bases and J by 6 bases, with 16 bases between the two germline ends. CDR3 nucleotides: TGTGCCATCAGTTACGGGTCACAGGGTGATGGCTACACCTTC. Translated: CAISYGSQGDGYTF.

This clonotype was observed at least ten times. The chain uses TRBV29-1 and TRBJ2-5; tentatively, D is TRBD1 or TRBD2 (5 bases each). Germline CDR1 SQVTM, CDR2 ANQGSEA. This CDR3 contains 13 residues. V lost 4 bases and J 3 bases, leaving 12 bases between the germline ends. The CDR3 DNA is TGCAGCGTTGTTGGGGGATCCAAAGAGACCCAGTACTTC. It encodes CSVVGGSKETQYF.

This clonotype was picked up a small number of times. The chain recombines TRBV2 with TRBJ1-1; 8 nucleotides agree with TRBD1. The CDR3 sequence is 13 residues long. J lost 4 bases, V lost 8 bases, and 6 bases had no gene match. Germline V gene sequence: CDR1 SNHLY, CDR2 FYNNEI. CDR3 loop: CASGTGGVTEAFF. DNA of the CDR3: TGTGCCAGCGGAACAGGGGGGGTCACTGAAGCTTTCTTT.

This clonotype was observed at least ten times. The chain recombines TRBV7-9 with TRBJ1-1, with D possibly matching TRBD1 (5 bases). The CDR3 totals 14 residues. V gave up 1 base and J gave up 3 bases, with 9 bases separating them. In germline, CDR1 is SEHNR, CDR2 FQNEAQ (reference sequence). The chain's CDR3 is CASSLVARDTEAFF. CDR3 nucleotides: TGTGCCAGCAGCTTAGTGGCCAGGGACACTGAAGCTTTCTTT. The variable domain in full, completed from reference TRBV7-9 and TRBJ1-1, reads DTGVSQNPRHKITKRGQNVTFRCDPISEHNRLYWYRQTLGQGPEFLTYFQNEAQLEKSRLLSDRFSAERPKGSFSTLEIQRTEQGDSAMYLCASSLVARDTEAFFGQGTRLTVV.